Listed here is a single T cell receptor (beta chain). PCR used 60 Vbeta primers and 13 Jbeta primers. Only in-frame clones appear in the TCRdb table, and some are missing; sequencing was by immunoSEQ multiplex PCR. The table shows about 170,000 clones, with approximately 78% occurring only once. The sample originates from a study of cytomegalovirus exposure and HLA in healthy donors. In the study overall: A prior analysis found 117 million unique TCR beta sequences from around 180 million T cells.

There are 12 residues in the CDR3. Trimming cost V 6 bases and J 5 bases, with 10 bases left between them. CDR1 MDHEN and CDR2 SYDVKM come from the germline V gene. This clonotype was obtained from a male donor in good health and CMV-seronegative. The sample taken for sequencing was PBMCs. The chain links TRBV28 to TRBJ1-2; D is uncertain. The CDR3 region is CASRPTGYGYTF. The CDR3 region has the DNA TGTGCCAGCAGACCTACGGGGTATGGCTACACCTTC.